The clone carrying this TCR beta chain showed up just a few times. The PCR ran on 60 Vbeta and 13 Jbeta primers. The repertoire was sequenced with immunoSEQ multiplex PCR; TCRdb's copy has only in-frame clones and lacks some. The sample has some 94,000 clones; over 75% are singletons. In germline, CDR1 is SGHRS, CDR2 YFSETQ. Germline trimming cut 5 bases from V and 2 bases from J; bases unmatched to any gene: 12. The CDR3 is 17 amino acids. This record belongs to a study of cytomegalovirus exposure and HLA in healthy donors. Study-wide background: There were about 85 million unique TCRs (from HLA-typed donors) in an early data release.

The source material was PBMCs. The gene calls are TRBV5-1 and TRBJ1-5, with 8 bases fitting TRBD1. The sequence derives from a man aged 35 to 55 in good health and CMV-seronegative. CDR3 sequence: CASSAGTGGKGNQPQHF. The CDR3 DNA reads TGCGCCAGCAGTGCCGGGACAGGTGGAAAAGGCAATCAGCCCCAGCATTTT.